A single sample is the source of the 26 T cell receptor beta chains below, sequenced in a study of blood T cell repertoires in COVID-19. The protocol was immunoSEQ multiplex PCR, while the TCRdb copy is restricted to in-frame clones and leaves out a portion. The sample has some 220,000 clones; approximately 85% are singletons. Material for sequencing was peripheral blood. All receptors derive from a woman between 65 and 79 years old with COVID-19, enrolled during active disease.

The CDR3 DNA is TGCGCCAGCAGCCGGGGACAGGGAGGGGTAGCGGGAGTGGACGAGCAGTACTTC. Amino acids: CASSRGQGGVAGVDEQYF. V usage is TRBV5-1 and J usage is TRBJ2-7; D is possibly TRBD1 or TRBD2 (9 bases each). Trimming removed 4 bases from V and 5 bases from J, with 28 bases in between. The CDR3 length is 18 residues. Per germline, CDR1 SGHRS and CDR2 YFSETQ.

This sequence joins TRBV11-2 and TRBJ1-3; 7 bases map to TRBD1. The CDR3 spans 17 residues. J gave up 2 bases and V 4 bases, and 11 bases lay outside the gene matches. Germline CDR1 is SGHAT and CDR2 is FQNNGV. The CDR3 DNA is TGTGCCAGCAGCTCCCGGCCCCAGACAGGGACTGGAAACACCATATATTTT. Protein: CASSSRPQTGTGNTIYF.

The rearrangement links TRBV5-6 to TRBJ2-1; no clear D gene. The V end lost 2 bases, the J end lost 13 bases, and 10 bases lay between the germline ends. Looked up from germline, CDR1 is SGHDT and CDR2 is YYEEEE. This CDR3 has 11 residues. CDR3 in amino acids: CASSLDTDQFF. The CDR3 coding sequence is TGTGCCAGCAGCTTAGACACCGACCAGTTCTTC.

The V gene is TRBV6-1, the J gene TRBJ2-7; TRBD1 agrees at 7 bases. The CDR3 consists of 13 residues. The trim removed 5 bases at V and 1 base at J, leaving 2 bases unmatched. The germline CDR1 and CDR2 sequences are MNHNS and SASEGT. The CDR3 reads CASSRGQSYEQYF. CDR3 DNA: TGTGCCAGCAGTAGGGGACAGTCCTACGAGCAGTACTTC.

This chain joins TRBV5-1 and TRBJ2-1; tentative D call: TRBD1 (6 bases). This CDR3 is built from 22 residues. Trimming took 0 bases from V and 0 from J, leaving 28 bases between them. Per the germline V gene, CDR1 is SGHRS and CDR2 is YFSETQ. CDR3 amino acids: CASSLALAKGGVITYSYNEQFF. The CDR3 nucleotides read TGCGCCAGCAGCTTGGCCCTAGCCAAAGGGGGTGTGATAACGTACTCCTACAATGAGCAGTTCTTC.

The chain couples TRBV19 to TRBJ1-4; 8 bases match TRBD1. J was trimmed by 4 bases and V by 7 bases; bases with no gene match: 5. Germline loops: CDR1 LNHDA, CDR2 SQIVND (reference sequence). The CDR3 loop spans 14 amino acids. Here the CDR3 reads CASMGQANNEKLFF. The CDR3 DNA sequence: TGTGCCAGTATGGGACAGGCGAATAATGAAAAACTGTTTTTT.

The chain couples TRBV7-2 to TRBJ2-3; no reliable D call. Trimming removed 5 bases from V and 3 bases from J, with 15 bases in between. The CDR3 totals 15 residues. CDR1 and CDR2 from the germline V gene are SGHTA and FQGNSA. In nucleotides, the CDR3 is TGTGCCAGCAGCCCAAGCTTAGTTGAGACAGATACGCAGTATTTT. It specifies CASSPSLVETDTQYF.

The chain combines TRBV2 with TRBJ1-5; D unresolved. Germline lookup yields CDR1 SNHLY and CDR2 FYNNEI. Trimming took off 5 bases at V and 8 bases at J, with 16 bases between the two ends. The CDR3 totals 14 residues. CDR3 coding DNA: TGTGCCAGCAGTCCCCGGCTAGGTGAGAAGCCCCAGCATTTT. It codes for CASSPRLGEKPQHF.

This chain joins TRBV4-3 and TRBJ2-3; 9 bases are a match to TRBD2. J was trimmed by 1 base and V by 3 bases; bases with no gene match: 14. There are 19 residues in the CDR3. From germline, CDR1 is LGHNA and CDR2 YSLEER. The CDR3 sequence is CASSQTPSGVAGGTDTQYF. CDR3 nucleotide sequence: TGCGCCAGCAGCCAGACTCCCTCGGGGGTAGCGGGGGGCACAGATACGCAGTATTTT.

V and J are TRBV5-4 and TRBJ2-1; 8 positions agree with TRBD2. This CDR3 spans 15 amino acids. The J segment lost 5 bases and the V segment lost 3 bases, leaving 7 bases of the junction unmatched. CDR1 SGHNT and CDR2 YYREEE come from the germline V gene (reference sequence). This CDR3 reads CASSSSGRLNNEQFF. DNA of the CDR3: TGTGCCAGCAGCTCCAGCGGGAGATTGAACAATGAGCAGTTCTTC.

This clone is a singleton in its sample. The chain links TRBV5-1 to TRBJ2-5, with D perhaps matching TRBD2 (6 bases). CDR3 size: 14 residues. Trimming pared 6 bases from V and 1 base from J, leaving 13 bases between. The germline V gene encodes CDR1 SGHRS and CDR2 YFSETQ. The chain's CDR3 is CASTNMGGQETQYF. As DNA, the CDR3 is TGCGCCAGCACGAATATGGGGGGCCAAGAGACCCAGTACTTC.

The chain has TRBV7-2 and TRBJ2-1, with a weak D call TRBD1 (6 bases). V was pared by 4 bases and J by 6 bases, with 16 bases between. Germline assignment: CDR1 SGHTA and CDR2 FQGNSA. The CDR3 sequence is 15 residues long. The chain's CDR3 is CASSSLGSGVNEQFF. The CDR3 nucleotides read TGTGCCAGCAGCTCCTTGGGCTCAGGGGTCAATGAGCAGTTCTTC.

V and J are TRBV7-9 and TRBJ2-5; a weak D match, TRBD1 (6 bases). This CDR3 has 14 amino acids. Germline lookup yields CDR1 SEHNR and CDR2 FQNEAQ (reference sequence). V lost 2 bases, J lost 1 base, and 8 bases lay in between. Written as DNA, the CDR3 is TGTGCCAGCAGCTTAAGACAGGCCCAAGAGACCCAGTACTTC. Encoded protein: CASSLRQAQETQYF.

The gene calls are TRBV7-2 and TRBJ2-1; 8 nucleotides match TRBD2. V lost 5 bases to trimming and J lost 8 bases; unmatched junction nucleotides: 14. The germline V gene has CDR1 SGHTA and CDR2 FQGNSA. The CDR3 runs 16 residues. The chain's CDR3 is CASSDRVASGSDEQFF. The CDR3 DNA follows: TGTGCCAGCAGCGATAGGGTTGCGAGCGGGAGCGATGAGCAGTTCTTC.

The J gene is TRBJ1-5, the V gene TRBV7-2; D may be TRBD1 (5 bases). V was trimmed by 6 bases and J by 9 bases, leaving 18 bases between them. CDR1 SGHTA and CDR2 FQGNSA come from the germline V gene. There are 14 residues in the CDR3. The CDR3 protein is CASRQDSSLGPQHF. As DNA, the CDR3 is TGTGCCAGCAGGCAAGACAGTTCTCTTGGGCCCCAGCATTTT.

This clone was picked up one time. The chain uses TRBV7-2 and TRBJ2-1; D is unresolved. The CDR3 consists of 11 residues. Between the trimmed V and J ends, which lost 4 bases and 9 bases, there was a span of 7 bases. CDR1 and CDR2 (germline): SGHTA, FQGNSA. The DNA for the CDR3 is TGTGCCAGCAGCTATACGAGTGAGCAGTTCTTC. Its protein is CASSYTSEQFF.

J is TRBJ2-2 and V is TRBV3-1 (or the pseudogene TRBV3-2), with 8 bases aligning to TRBD2. The CDR3 runs 15 residues. Trimming at V came to 4 bases and at J to 5 bases, leaving 6 bases not matched to a gene. Germline-derived CDR1 and CDR2 are LGHDT and YNNKEL (reference sequence). For the CDR3, the DNA is TGTGCCAGCAGCCGTAGCGGGAAGGAGACCGGGGAGCTGTTTTTT. The encoded protein is CASSRSGKETGELFF.

By sample share, this clone is large (0.1 to 1%). The V and J genes are TRBV7-8 and TRBJ1-1; 8 nucleotides agree with TRBD1. This CDR3 is 16 amino acids long. V dropped 3 bases and J dropped 5; count of bases not matched to a gene: 11. CDR1 and CDR2 (germline): SGHVS, FQNEAQ. The CDR3: CASSFDTGGLETEAFF. The CDR3 DNA reads as TGTGCCAGCAGCTTTGACACAGGGGGGTTAGAGACTGAAGCTTTCTTT.

The chain couples TRBV6-5 to TRBJ2-4, with no clear D. The germline gives CDR1 MNHEY, CDR2 SVGAGI. CDR3 size: 11 residues. V gave up 5 bases and J gave up 8 bases, with 7 bases separating them. In nucleotides, the CDR3 is TGTGCCAGCAGTAACCGAGACATTCAGTACTTC. It specifies CASSNRDIQYF.

The chain recombines TRBV25-1 with TRBJ2-1; 12 nucleotides align to TRBD1. The V and J ends lost 3 bases and 15 bases, in that order; junction bases with no gene match: 18. Germline V gives CDR1 MGHDK, CDR2 SYGVNS. The CDR3 has 17 amino acids. Here the CDR3 reads CASSDPRGGTGGWGRFF. In nucleotides, the CDR3 is TGTGCCAGCAGTGACCCCCGGGGGGGGACAGGGGGCTGGGGTCGGTTCTTC. The whole variable domain, filled in from reference TRBV25-1 and TRBJ2-1, reads EADIYQTPRYLVIGTGKKITLECSQTMGHDKMYWYQQDPGMELHLIHYSYGVNSTEKGDLSSESTVSRIRTEHFPLTLESARPSHTSQYLCASSDPRGGTGGWGRFFGPGTRLTVL.

The chain uses TRBV30 and TRBJ2-7, with TRBD1 matching over 8 bases. Germline loops: CDR1 GTSNPN, CDR2 SVGIG (reference sequence). Trimming removed 3 bases from V and 4 bases from J; junction bases left unmatched: 8. The CDR3 has 14 residues. CDR3 nucleotide sequence: TGTGCCTGGAGACGGGGCAGGGGGCTTTACGAGCAGTACTTC. It encodes CAWRRGRGLYEQYF.

This chain joins TRBV6-4 and TRBJ2-3, with TRBD2 identical over 11 bases. Germline CDR1 and CDR2: MRHNA and SNTAGT. Trimming cost V 6 bases and J 2 bases; bases outside gene matches: 4. The CDR3 runs 15 residues. The CDR3 sequence is CASRASGRYTDTQYF. The CDR3 nucleotides read TGTGCCAGCAGAGCTAGCGGGAGGTACACAGATACGCAGTATTTT.

The CDR3 region is CASSKNPGTPYNEQFF. The DNA of the CDR3 is TGTGCCAGCAGTAAAAACCCCGGGACTCCTTACAATGAGCAGTTCTTC. The chain employs TRBV6-2 or TRBV6-3 and TRBJ2-1, with D possibly TRBD2 on 6 matching bases. CDR3 length equals 16 residues. Per the germline V gene, CDR1 is MNHEY and CDR2 is SVGEGT. The germline V and J ends were trimmed by 5 bases and 4 bases, with 18 bases remaining between them.

The rearrangement uses TRBV7-2 and TRBJ2-1; 7 bases are shared with TRBD2. The CDR3 extends over 14 amino acids. CDR1 and CDR2 (germline): SGHTA, FQGNSA. V lost 1 base to trimming and J lost 16 bases; unmatched junction nucleotides: 13. Written as DNA, the CDR3 is TGTGCCAGCAGCTTAGAGGGAGGGCCACGTCAGTGCTTCTTC. It translates to CASSLEGGPRQCFF.

This clone occurred a few times. The chain carries TRBV28 and TRBJ1-1; tentatively, D is TRBD1 (6 bases). This CDR3 comprises 14 residues. The germline V gene encodes CDR1 MDHEN and CDR2 SYDVKM. Trimming took 6 bases from V and 2 from J, leaving 13 bases between them. In nucleotides, the CDR3 is TGTGCCAGCAGCCGCTTGGGACAAAACACTGAAGCTTTCTTT. Translating gives CASSRLGQNTEAFF.

The chain combines TRBV3-1 (or the pseudogene TRBV3-2) with TRBJ1-1, with 11 bases aligning to TRBD1. The V segment lost 5 bases and the J segment 6 bases; nucleotides outside the gene matches: 8. Germline V gives CDR1 LGHDT, CDR2 YNNKEL (reference sequence). CDR3 length: 15 amino acids. Written as DNA, the CDR3 is TGTGCCAGCAGCAGCCGGGACAGGGGGTTAGCTGAAGCTTTCTTT. This encodes CASSSRDRGLAEAFF.